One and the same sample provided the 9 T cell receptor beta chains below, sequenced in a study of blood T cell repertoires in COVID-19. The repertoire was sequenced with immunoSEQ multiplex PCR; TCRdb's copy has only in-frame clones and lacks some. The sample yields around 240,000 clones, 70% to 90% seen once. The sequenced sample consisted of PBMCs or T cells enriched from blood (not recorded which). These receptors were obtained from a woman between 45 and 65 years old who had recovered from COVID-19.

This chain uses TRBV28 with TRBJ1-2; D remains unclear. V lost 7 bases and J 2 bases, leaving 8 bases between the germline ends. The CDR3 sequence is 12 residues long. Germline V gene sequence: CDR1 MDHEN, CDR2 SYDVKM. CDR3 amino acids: CASKRENYGYTF. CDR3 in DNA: TGTGCCAGCAAGAGAGAAAACTATGGCTACACCTTC.

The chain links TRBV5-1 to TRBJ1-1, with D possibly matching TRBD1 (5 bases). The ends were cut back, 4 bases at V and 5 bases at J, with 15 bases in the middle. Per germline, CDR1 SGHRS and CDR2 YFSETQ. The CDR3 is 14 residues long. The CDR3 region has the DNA TGCGCCAGCAGCCCCCCCCGCCCAGGGACTGAAGCTTTCTTT. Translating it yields CASSPPRPGTEAFF.

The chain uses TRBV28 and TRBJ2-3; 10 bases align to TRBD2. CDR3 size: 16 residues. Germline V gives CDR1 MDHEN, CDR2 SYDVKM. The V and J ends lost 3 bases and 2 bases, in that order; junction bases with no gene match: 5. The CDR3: CASSLLGTSATDTQYF. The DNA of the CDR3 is TGTGCCAGCAGTTTGTTGGGGACTAGCGCCACAGATACGCAGTATTTT.

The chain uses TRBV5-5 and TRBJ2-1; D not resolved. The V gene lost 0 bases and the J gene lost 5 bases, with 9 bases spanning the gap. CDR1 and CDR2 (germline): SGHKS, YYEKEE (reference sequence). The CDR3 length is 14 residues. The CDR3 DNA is TGTGCCAGCAGCTTGGAGAGGATTCACAATGAGCAGTTCTTC. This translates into CASSLERIHNEQFF. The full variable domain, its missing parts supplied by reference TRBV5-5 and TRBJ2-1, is DAGVTQSPTHLIKTRGQQVTLRCSPISGHKSVSWYQQVLGQGPQFIFQYYEKEERGRGNFPDRFSARQFPNYSSELNVNALLLGDSALYLCASSLERIHNEQFFGPGTRLTVL.

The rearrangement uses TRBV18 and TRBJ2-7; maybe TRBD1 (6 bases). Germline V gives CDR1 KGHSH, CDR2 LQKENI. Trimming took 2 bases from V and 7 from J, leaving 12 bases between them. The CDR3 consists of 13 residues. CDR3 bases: TGTGCCAGCTCACCAGGACCCCAGGGGGAGCAGTACTTC. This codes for CASSPGPQGEQYF.

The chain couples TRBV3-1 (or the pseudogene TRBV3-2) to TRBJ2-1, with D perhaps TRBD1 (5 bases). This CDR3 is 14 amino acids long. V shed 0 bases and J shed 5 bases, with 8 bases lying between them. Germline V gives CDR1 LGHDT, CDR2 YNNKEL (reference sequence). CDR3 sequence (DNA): TGTGCCAGCAGCCAAGACAGGGTGAACAATGAGCAGTTCTTC. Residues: CASSQDRVNNEQFF.

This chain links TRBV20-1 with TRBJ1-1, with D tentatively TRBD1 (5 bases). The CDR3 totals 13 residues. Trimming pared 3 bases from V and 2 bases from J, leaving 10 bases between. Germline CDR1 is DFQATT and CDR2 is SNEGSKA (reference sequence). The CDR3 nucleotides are TGCAGTGCTAGTCGGGGGTTTAACACTGAAGCTTTCTTT. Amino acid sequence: CSASRGFNTEAFF.

CDR3 coding DNA: TGTGCCAGCAGCCAACCGAGGACAGCCGGGGTCGATGAGCAGTTCTTC. This encodes CASSQPRTAGVDEQFF. The chain uses TRBV3-1 (or the pseudogene TRBV3-2) and TRBJ2-1; D perhaps matches TRBD1 (6 bases). Germline V gives CDR1 LGHDT, CDR2 YNNKEL (reference sequence). The CDR3 covers 16 residues. The ends were cut back, 2 bases at V and 8 bases at J, with 19 bases in the middle.

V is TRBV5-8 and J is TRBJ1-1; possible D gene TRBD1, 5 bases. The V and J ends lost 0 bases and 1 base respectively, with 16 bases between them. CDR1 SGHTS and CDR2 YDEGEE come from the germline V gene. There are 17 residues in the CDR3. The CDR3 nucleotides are TGTGCCAGCAGCTTGGTGCTGGGGCGGGGTCCGAACACTGAAGCTTTCTTT. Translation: CASSLVLGRGPNTEAFF.